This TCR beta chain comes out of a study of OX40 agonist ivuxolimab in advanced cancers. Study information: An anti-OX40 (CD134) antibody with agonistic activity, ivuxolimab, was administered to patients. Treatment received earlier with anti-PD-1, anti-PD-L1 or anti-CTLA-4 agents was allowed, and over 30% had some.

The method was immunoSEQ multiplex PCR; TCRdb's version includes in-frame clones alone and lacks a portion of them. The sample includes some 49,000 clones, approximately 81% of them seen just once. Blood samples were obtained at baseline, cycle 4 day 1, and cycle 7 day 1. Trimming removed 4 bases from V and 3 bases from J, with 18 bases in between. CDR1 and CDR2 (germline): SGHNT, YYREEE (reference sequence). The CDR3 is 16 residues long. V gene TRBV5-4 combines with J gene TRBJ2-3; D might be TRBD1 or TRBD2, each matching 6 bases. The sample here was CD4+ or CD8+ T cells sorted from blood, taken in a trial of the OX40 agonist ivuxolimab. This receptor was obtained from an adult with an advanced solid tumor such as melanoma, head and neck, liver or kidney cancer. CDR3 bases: TGTGCCAGCAGCCCCCGGATGGGGGGCGCAACAGATACGCAGTATTTT. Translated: CASSPRMGGATDTQYF.